The 18 T cell receptor beta chains in this list originate from one sample, sequenced in a study of cytomegalovirus exposure and HLA in healthy donors. Amplification used 60 Vbeta primers and 13 Jbeta primers. Sequencing was performed with immunoSEQ multiplex PCR; in TCRdb, only in-frame clones are kept and a portion is missing. The data contain 130,000 or so clones, around 9% of them singletons. The sample comprised PBMCs. These receptors came from a woman aged 40 to 55 in good health and CMV-seropositive.

The V and J genes are TRBV10-2 and TRBJ2-5, with 10 bases aligning to TRBD2. Per the germline V gene, CDR1 is WSHSY and CDR2 is SAAADI. Trimming cost V 3 bases and J 1 base; bases outside gene matches: 2. This CDR3 is built from 15 residues. This CDR3 reads CASSETSGAQETQYF. The CDR3 region has the DNA TGCGCCAGCAGTGAAACTAGCGGGGCCCAAGAGACCCAGTACTTC.

This rearrangement joins TRBV18 to TRBJ1-1; tentative D call: TRBD1 (5 bases). CDR1 is KGHSH and CDR2 is LQKENI in the germline V gene. The CDR3 contains 14 residues. Trimming took off 2 bases at V and 6 bases at J, with 13 bases between the two ends. CDR3 amino acids: CASSPRGSGAEAFF. The CDR3 DNA reads TGTGCCAGCTCACCAAGGGGATCGGGCGCTGAAGCTTTCTTT. Filled out from reference TRBV18 and TRBJ1-1, the complete variable domain reads NAGVMQNPRHLVRRRGQEARLRCSPMKGHSHVYWYRQLPEEGLKFMVYLQKENIIDESGMPKERFSAEFPKEGPSILRIQQVVRGDSAAYFCASSPRGSGAEAFFGQGTRLTVV.

This clone was detected only a few times. The chain links TRBV7-2 to TRBJ2-5, with a tentative D call TRBD1 (7 bases). Germline V gives CDR1 SGHTA, CDR2 FQGNSA. The CDR3 contains 13 residues. V dropped 3 bases and J dropped 5 bases, with 10 bases sitting between them. This chain's CDR3 is CASSFRGAETQYF. The CDR3 DNA follows: TGTGCCAGCAGCTTCAGGGGGGCGGAGACCCAGTACTTC.

V is TRBV9 and J is TRBJ2-3; 11 bases are shared with TRBD2. This CDR3 region has 16 residues. The V gene end was trimmed by 4 bases and the J gene end by 1 base; junction bases not matched to a gene: 5. Germline V gives CDR1 SGDLS, CDR2 YYNGEE. The CDR3 sequence: CASSLATSGGTDTQYF. The DNA of the CDR3 is TGTGCCAGCAGCCTAGCGACTAGCGGGGGCACAGATACGCAGTATTTT.

This clone has only a few counts. The chain uses TRBV29-1 and TRBJ1-1; 7 bases fit TRBD1. This CDR3 contains 14 residues. The germline gives CDR1 SQVTM, CDR2 ANQGSEA. V lost 7 bases to trimming and J lost 0 bases; unmatched junction nucleotides: 8. CDR3 protein: CSGGSTGMNTEAFF. The CDR3 nucleotides are TGCAGCGGAGGATCGACAGGGATGAACACTGAAGCTTTCTTT.

This clone was seen only a few times. The chain joins TRBV5-1 to TRBJ2-1; 16 nucleotides align to TRBD2. Trimming took 0 bases from V and 12 from J; bases not matched to a gene: 6. This CDR3 comprises 16 residues. Germline V gives CDR1 SGHRS, CDR2 YFSETQ. CDR3 in amino acids: CASSLEGTSGGAGQFF. CDR3 nucleotides: TGCGCCAGCAGCTTGGAAGGGACTAGCGGGGGGGCCGGGCAGTTCTTC.

Only a few counts were recorded for this clone. This CDR3 is CASSQGVNQPQHF. CDR3 DNA sequence: TGCGCCAGCAGCCAAGGCGTGAATCAGCCCCAGCATTTT. The V and J genes are TRBV4-3 and TRBJ1-5; D is unclear. This CDR3 is 13 amino acids long. Germline loops: CDR1 LGHNA, CDR2 YSLEER. Trimming shortened V by 1 base and J by 4 bases, and 5 bases separated the two germline ends.

In its sample, this clone was seen a few times. This chain links TRBV7-8 with TRBJ2-5; D is perhaps TRBD1 (5 bases). The J call may be mistaken, given a closer DNA end match to TRBJ2-7. The germline V gene has CDR1 SGHVS and CDR2 FQNEAQ. The CDR3 runs to 14 residues. In DNA form, the CDR3 reads TGTGCCAGCAGCTTAGTGTTGCAGGGCCGCGAGCAGTACTTC. Residues: CASSLVLQGREQYF.

This clone has just a few counts. The junction departs from germline at one end; a sequencing error may be responsible. The chain uses TRBV27 and TRBJ2-2; a weak D match, TRBD2 (6 bases). The CDR3 contains 16 residues. CDR1 is MNHEY, CDR2 SMNVEV, per germline (reference sequence). CDR3 residues: CASSPSGGENTGEPFF. The CDR3, as DNA: TGTGCCAGCAGTCCCTCCGGGGGAGAGAACACCGGGGAGCCGTTTTTT.

The genes are TRBV19 and TRBJ1-2; D possibly corresponds to TRBD1 (6 bases). Trimming removed 5 bases from V and 4 bases from J, with 14 bases in between. The CDR3 is 14 amino acids. The V gene's germline CDR1 is LNHDA and CDR2 SQIVND (reference sequence). In DNA, the CDR3 is TGTGCCAGTAGTCCCACCTTGGACAGCTATGGCTACACCTTC. This encodes CASSPTLDSYGYTF.

The CDR3 DNA reads TGTGCCAGCAGCTCCTACAGGGGACGTTCGCCCGGGGAGCTGTTTTTT. Translating it yields CASSSYRGRSPGELFF. The chain is built from TRBV7-8 and TRBJ2-2, with 7 bases that match TRBD1. The CDR3 is 16 amino acids. Germline values: CDR1 SGHVS, CDR2 FQNEAQ. The junction had 11 bases not matched to a gene; V was cut back by 4 bases and J by 6 bases.

This clone occurred a few times. The chain uses TRBV7-9 and TRBJ1-4; D might be TRBD1 (5 bases). Germline CDR1 reads SEHNR; CDR2 reads FQNEAQ (reference sequence). The CDR3 runs to 13 residues. The V gene lost 8 bases and the J gene lost 5 bases, with 12 bases spanning the gap. CDR3 bases: TGTGCCAGCGGGGGGGACGGGAATGAAAAACTGTTTTTT. It yields the protein CASGGDGNEKLFF.

This rearrangement joins TRBV5-1 to TRBJ2-3; D is possibly TRBD1 (6 bases). The CDR3 sequence is 15 residues long. Trimming took 0 bases from V and 2 from J, leaving 10 bases between them. CDR1 is SGHRS and CDR2 is YFSETQ in the germline V gene. The CDR3 nucleotides read TGCGCCAGCAGCTTGGAACAGGGCGCCACAGATACGCAGTATTTT. This sequence encodes CASSLEQGATDTQYF. Variable domain in full (rest from reference TRBV5-1 and TRBJ2-3): KAGVTQTPRYLIKTRGQQVTLSCSPISGHRSVSWYQQTPGQGLQFLFEYFSETQRNKGNFPGRFSGRQFSNSRSEMNVSTLELGDSALYLCASSLEQGATDTQYFGPGTRLTVL.

The J gene is TRBJ2-7, the V gene TRBV6-5; maybe TRBD2 (6 bases). Trimming removed 6 bases at V and 2 bases at J, with 11 bases between. CDR1 is MNHEY, CDR2 SVGAGI, per germline. The CDR3 sequence is 13 residues long. The CDR3 sequence is CASRRGGTYEQYF. DNA of the CDR3: TGTGCCAGCAGGAGGGGAGGAACCTACGAGCAGTACTTC.

The sample holds one count of this clone. The rearrangement links TRBV5-4 to TRBJ2-3; 8 positions agree with TRBD1. Germline V gives CDR1 SGHNT, CDR2 YYREEE (reference sequence). The CDR3 length is 15 residues. Trimming took 7 bases from V and 3 from J; bases not matched to a gene: 10. The chain's CDR3 is CASGLDRVSTDTQYF. The CDR3 DNA reads as TGTGCCAGCGGCCTGGACAGGGTCTCGACAGATACGCAGTATTTT. Full variable domain (missing parts from reference TRBV5-4 and TRBJ2-3): ETGVTQSPTHLIKTRGQQVTLRCSSQSGHNTVSWYQQALGQGPQFIFQYYREEENGRGNFPPRFSGLQFPNYSSELNVNALELDDSALYLCASGLDRVSTDTQYFGPGTRLTVL.

In this sample, this clone turned up a few times. This chain joins TRBV7-9 and TRBJ1-1; D is perhaps TRBD1 (6 bases). Deletions cut 8 bases from V and 2 bases from J, with 12 bases between. The CDR3 extends over 13 amino acids. Per the germline V gene, CDR1 is SEHNR and CDR2 is FQNEAQ (reference sequence). The DNA for the CDR3 is TGTGCCAGCGATAGGACAGCTAACACTGAAGCTTTCTTT. This translates into CASDRTANTEAFF.

This clone occurred a few times. In DNA, the CDR3 is TGTGCCAGCAGCCTAGGAGCTAGCCGAAGCACAGATACGCAGTATTTT. This codes for CASSLGASRSTDTQYF. V usage is TRBV7-7 and J usage is TRBJ2-3, with TRBD2 as a possible D gene (5 bases). The CDR3 length is 16 residues. V dropped 5 bases and J dropped 0 bases, with 15 bases sitting between them. The germline V gene has CDR1 SSHAT and CDR2 FNYEAQ (reference sequence).

This clone occurred a few times. The chain links TRBV5-4 to TRBJ2-5, with 10 bases aligning to TRBD2. In germline, CDR1 is SGHNT, CDR2 YYREEE (reference sequence). This CDR3 is built from 16 residues. V shed 5 bases and J 2 bases; nucleotides not matched to a gene: 9. Here the CDR3 reads CASRSAASGGQETQYF. As DNA, the CDR3 is TGTGCCAGCAGAAGTGCTGCTAGCGGGGGTCAAGAGACCCAGTACTTC.